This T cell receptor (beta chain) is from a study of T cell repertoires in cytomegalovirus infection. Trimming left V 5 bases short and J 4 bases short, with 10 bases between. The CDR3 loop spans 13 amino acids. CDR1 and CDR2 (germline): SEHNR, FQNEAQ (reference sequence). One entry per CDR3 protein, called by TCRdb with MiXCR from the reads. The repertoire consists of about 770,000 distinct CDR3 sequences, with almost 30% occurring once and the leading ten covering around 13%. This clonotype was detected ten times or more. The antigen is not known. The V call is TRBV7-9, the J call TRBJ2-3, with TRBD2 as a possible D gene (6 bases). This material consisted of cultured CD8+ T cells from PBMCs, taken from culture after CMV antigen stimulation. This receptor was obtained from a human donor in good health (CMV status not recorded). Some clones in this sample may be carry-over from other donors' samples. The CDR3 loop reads CASSTPGADTQYF. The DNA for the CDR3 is TGTGCCAGCAGCACCCCGGGGGCAGATACGCAGTATTTT.